The sequence of this T cell receptor beta chain was determined in a study of CD8 T cells in Susac syndrome. About the research overall: When blood was drawn, patients with Susac syndrome were on intravenous immunoglobulin alone, on corticosteroids, or therapy-naive.

Memory subsets were defined for TEMRA sorting by CD27 and CD45RA staining. Recently defined diagnostic criteria classed the Susac syndrome patients as definite or probable. Germline V lookup: CDR1 MNHEY, CDR2 SMNVEV (reference sequence). This CDR3 contains 14 residues. The V end lost 0 bases, the J end lost 4 bases, and 10 bases lay between the germline ends. RNA in amounts of roughly 0.45 to 1 ug was reverse transcribed with random hexamers. The immunoSEQ assay covered 54 Vbeta and 13 Jbeta segments for CDR3. Each CDR3 protein gets one entry after TCRdb re-called the immunoSEQ multiplex PCR reads with MiXCR. The data show 2,500 to 3,000 distinct CDR3 sequences, with roughly 69% seen just once and just under 20% held by the top ten.

The specimen was CD8+ TEMRA cells from PBMCs. The subset: FACS-sorted terminally differentiated effector memory CD8+ T cells re-expressing CD45RA (CD8+ TEMRA). The genes are TRBV27 and TRBJ2-7; no firm D call. The origin of this receptor is a human donor with Susac syndrome. CDR3 amino acids: CASSLSGLGYEQYF. CDR3 DNA: TGTGCCAGCAGTTTATCGGGGTTAGGGTACGAGCAGTACTTC.